The T cell receptor beta chain under discussion was sequenced for a study of blood T cell repertoires in COVID-19. Germline CDR1 and CDR2: MNHNS and SASEGT. This CDR3 spans 13 amino acids. V gave up 3 bases and J gave up 4 bases, with 9 bases separating them. Method: immunoSEQ multiplex PCR; TCRdb's copy keeps in-frame clones and lacks some. The top ten clones hold 3.9% of a sample with over 110,000 clones, 84% of them seen once. The sequence was obtained from a man aged 50-60 years in a cohort exposed to, infected with or recovered from COVID-19 (not recorded which). Sequencing was performed on PBMCs or T cells enriched from blood (not recorded which). This sequence joins TRBV6-1 and TRBJ1-2, with D possibly matching TRBD1 (6 bases). For the CDR3, the DNA is TGTGCCAGCAGTGACAGGGGTCCCTATGGCTACACCTTC. Amino acids: CASSDRGPYGYTF.